Ten or more counts support the clone carrying this T cell receptor (beta chain). The record originates from a study of T cells in Graves' hyperthyroidism and ophthalmopathy. Amplified TCR beta CDR3 regions came from RNA transcripts. First-round RT-PCR targeting the TCR CDR3 was performed with the HTBI primer set. TCRdb reprocessed the multiplex PCR reads via MiXCR and lists one record per CDR3 protein. The sample lists approximately 720,000 distinct CDR3 sequences; under 20% were seen once. Germline V CDR1 and CDR2: SGHAT, FQNNGV. This CDR3 has 16 amino acids. The V and J ends lost 5 bases and 6 bases, in that order; junction bases with no gene match: 11.

This chain uses TRBV11-2 with TRBJ2-3; 10 positions match TRBD2. The TCR sequence derives from a woman in her forties or fifties with Graves' hyperthyroidism that later progressed to Graves' ophthalmopathy. The sample consisted of blood. The CDR3 DNA reads as TGTGCCAGCAGCCGGATGCTAGCGGGGGCATGGGATACGCAGTATTTT. It specifies CASSRMLAGAWDTQYF.